This paragraph reports one T cell receptor beta chain. Trimming pared 2 bases from V and 0 bases from J, leaving 6 bases between. The CDR3 totals 15 residues. The germline V gene has CDR1 KGHDR and CDR2 SFDVKD. All enrollees were roughly 18 to 89 years old and from about two dozen US areas. Membership in each cohort depended on participant-reported clinical history. Methods used by the authors: Reference gene primers were amplified, and this amplification served to estimate nucleated cell counts. Sequencing used immunoSEQ multiplex PCR; TCRdb keeps in-frame clones, though not all of them. V and J calls and clone size come straight from that table; D and trimming were deduced from the DNA. The sample consists of some 270,000 clones, 85% of them appearing once. This sample is part of a study of blood T cell repertoires in COVID-19. Overall study context: Both acute and convalescent COVID-19 samples were obtained from the United States, Italy and Spain.

Source material: PBMCs or T cells enriched from blood (not recorded which). The rearrangement uses TRBV24-1 and TRBJ2-2, with unresolved D. This clonotype originated in a woman between 50 and 59 years old with acute COVID-19. The CDR3, as DNA: TGTGCCACCAGTGATTCCCGGGCGAACACCGGGGAGCTGTTTTTT. Residues: CATSDSRANTGELFF.